The 16 T cell receptor beta chains in this list originate from one sample, sequenced in a study of blood T cell repertoires in COVID-19. Only in-frame clones appear in the TCRdb table, and some are missing; sequencing was by immunoSEQ multiplex PCR. The sample yields some 80,000 clones, 65% to 80% seen once. Sequencing was carried out using peripheral blood. All receptors come from an elderly woman with active or convalescent COVID-19.

This chain joins TRBV5-1 and TRBJ1-3; possibly TRBD1 for D (6 bases). Between the trimmed V and J ends, which lost 4 bases and 1 base, there was a span of 9 bases. CDR3 length equals 14 residues. Germline assignment: CDR1 SGHRS and CDR2 YFSETQ. The CDR3 DNA is TGCGCCAGCAGCACGACAGGTTCTGGAAACACCATATATTTT. Translating it yields CASSTTGSGNTIYF.

The gene calls are TRBV9 and TRBJ2-7; 8 bases are shared with TRBD1. This CDR3 is 16 amino acids long. V trimming: 0 bases; J trimming: 2 bases; junction bases outside the gene matches: 7. Per germline, CDR1 SGDLS and CDR2 YYNGEE. The CDR3 DNA reads TGTGCCAGCAGCGTAGTCGACAGGGGTCCTCCCTACGAGCAGTACTTC. Residues: CASSVVDRGPPYEQYF.

The chain joins TRBV6-4 to TRBJ2-1; 9 nucleotides align to TRBD2. V was clipped by 0 bases and J by 1 base; unmatched bases: 4. The germline CDR1 and CDR2 sequences are MRHNA and SNTAGT. The CDR3 length is 17 residues. CDR3 coding DNA: TGTGCCAGCAGTGACTCGAGACTAGCGGCTTCCTACAATGAGCAGTTCTTC. It yields the protein CASSDSRLAASYNEQFF.

This chain connects TRBV25-1 to TRBJ1-2; possibly TRBD1 for D (5 bases). CDR3 length: 16 amino acids. Trimming took off 0 bases at V and 4 bases at J, with 15 bases between the two ends. The V gene's germline CDR1 is MGHDK and CDR2 SYGVNS. The chain's CDR3 is CASSEYLRGDFYGYTF. In nucleotides, the CDR3 is TGTGCCAGCAGTGAATACCTACGGGGGGATTTCTATGGCTACACCTTC.

This chain joins TRBV20-1 and TRBJ1-4; TRBD1 is a possible D gene (5 bases). This CDR3 is built from 14 residues. Trimming removed 3 bases at V and 10 bases at J, with 18 bases between. Germline CDR1 and CDR2: DFQATT and SNEGSKA (reference sequence). The chain's CDR3 is CSASRGNPWGKLFF. CDR3 DNA sequence: TGCAGTGCTAGTAGGGGCAATCCTTGGGGAAAACTGTTTTTT.

The V call is TRBV11-2, the J call TRBJ2-4; D ambiguous. Trimming left V 3 bases short and J 4 bases short, with 7 bases between. The CDR3 has 13 amino acids. CDR1 and CDR2 (germline): SGHAT, FQNNGV. The CDR3 sequence is CASSLSVKNIQYF. Here the CDR3 DNA reads TGTGCCAGCAGCTTGTCAGTGAAAAACATTCAGTACTTC. The variable domain in full, with the rest retrieved from reference TRBV11-2 and TRBJ2-4, is EAGVAQSPRYKIIEKRQSVAFWCNPISGHATLYWYQQILGQGPKLLIQFQNNGVVDDSQLPKDRFSAERLKGVDSTLKIQPAKLEDSAVYLCASSLSVKNIQYFGAGTRLSVL.

The chain combines TRBV19 with TRBJ1-4; 10 bases are shared with TRBD1. Germline V gene data show CDR1 as LNHDA and CDR2 as SQIVND (reference sequence). This CDR3 has 16 amino acids. The J segment lost 8 bases and the V segment lost 8 bases, leaving 14 bases of the junction unmatched. CDR3 in amino acids: CASGSETGQGIEKLFF. Here the CDR3 DNA reads TGTGCCAGTGGCTCAGAGACGGGACAGGGGATCGAAAAACTGTTTTTT. Complete variable domain (other parts from reference TRBV19 and TRBJ1-4): DGGITQSPKYLFRKEGQNVTLSCEQNLNHDAMYWYRQDPGQGLRLIYYSQIVNDFQKGDIAEGYSVSREKKESFPLTVTSAQKNPTAFYLCASGSETGQGIEKLFFGSGTQLSVL.

V usage is TRBV24-1 and J usage is TRBJ2-3, with 9 bases fitting TRBD2. The germline CDR1 and CDR2 sequences are KGHDR and SFDVKD. There are 17 residues in the CDR3. V lost 4 bases, J lost 2 bases, and 9 bases stayed unmatched. The CDR3 spells CATSDSLPGLATDTQYF. The CDR3 nucleotides are TGTGCCACCAGTGACTCATTACCGGGACTAGCCACAGATACGCAGTATTTT.

The chain couples TRBV7-8 to TRBJ2-1; D might be TRBD2 (6 bases). The germline V gene encodes CDR1 SGHVS and CDR2 FQNEAQ. This CDR3 is 13 amino acids long. Trimming shortened V by 5 bases and J by 10 bases, and 15 bases separated the two germline ends. Here the CDR3 reads CASSRDGAGEQFF. CDR3 nucleotide sequence: TGTGCCAGCAGCAGGGACGGTGCGGGGGAGCAGTTCTTC. The full variable domain, its missing parts supplied by reference TRBV7-8 and TRBJ2-1, is GAGVSQSPRYKVAKRGQDVALRCDPISGHVSLFWYQQALGQGPEFLTYFQNEAQLDKSGLPSDRFFAERPEGSVSTLKIQRTQQEDSAVYLCASSRDGAGEQFFGPGTRLTVL.

As DNA, the CDR3 is TGTGCCAGTAGCATCTCGGTCTTCACAGATACGCAGTATTTT. Translated, it gives CASSISVFTDTQYF. The J gene is TRBJ2-3, the V gene TRBV19; D gene uncertain. CDR3 length equals 14 residues. The germline gives CDR1 LNHDA, CDR2 SQIVND (reference sequence). V gave up 6 bases and J gave up 2 bases, with 12 bases separating them.

In its sample, this clone was seen once. The chain combines TRBV6-5 with TRBJ2-3; D might be TRBD2 (6 bases). The CDR3 has 15 amino acids. V lost 0 bases and J 4 bases, leaving 11 bases between the germline ends. Per the germline V gene, CDR1 is MNHEY and CDR2 is SVGAGI. The CDR3 sequence is CASSYSDGGSDTQYF. CDR3 DNA sequence: TGTGCCAGCAGTTACTCCGACGGGGGATCAGATACGCAGTATTTT.

V is TRBV28 and J is TRBJ1-2; D ambiguous. Germline CDR1 is MDHEN and CDR2 is SYDVKM. The CDR3 is 14 amino acids. Trimming stripped 3 bases from V and 1 base from J, with 9 bases between. The CDR3, as DNA: TGTGCCAGCAGTTTTTCGGGTCGTAACTATGGCTACACCTTC. This sequence encodes CASSFSGRNYGYTF.

V and J are TRBV4-3 and TRBJ1-5; D is unresolved. The germline gives CDR1 LGHNA, CDR2 YSLEER. The CDR3 consists of 14 residues. V lost 0 bases, J lost 5 bases, and 8 bases lay in between. The CDR3 DNA reads TGCGCCAGCAGCCAAGAGTGGGGAGATCAGCCCCAGCATTTT. Translated, it gives CASSQEWGDQPQHF.

The V call is TRBV28, the J call TRBJ1-1; D is ambiguous. The germline gives CDR1 MDHEN, CDR2 SYDVKM. This CDR3 region has 9 residues. V lost 8 bases and J 9 bases, leaving 7 bases between the germline ends. The CDR3 loop reads CASGNQAFF. The CDR3 nucleotides are TGTGCCAGCGGCAATCAAGCTTTCTTT.

The chain uses TRBV18 and TRBJ1-2; D not resolved. Deletions cut 6 bases from V and 8 bases from J, with 22 bases between. In germline, CDR1 is KGHSH, CDR2 LQKENI. There are 15 residues in the CDR3. The CDR3 loop reads CASSRRARESEGYTF. CDR3 nucleotides: TGTGCCAGCTCTCGTCGGGCGAGGGAGTCGGAAGGCTACACCTTC.

The chain links TRBV28 to TRBJ1-2; D perhaps matches TRBD1 (6 bases). With 3 bases removed from V and 1 base from J, the gap between germline ends came to 12 bases. The CDR3 covers 15 residues. Germline V CDR1 and CDR2: MDHEN, SYDVKM. CDR3 loop: CASSFGQFVNYGYTF. CDR3 nucleotide sequence: TGTGCCAGCAGTTTCGGACAGTTTGTTAACTATGGCTACACCTTC.